These 7 T cell receptor beta chains were all obtained from the same sample, sequenced in a study of blood T cell repertoires in COVID-19. Using immunoSEQ multiplex PCR, the repertoire was profiled, and TCRdb retains in-frame clones only, with some absent. Of about 130,000 clones in the sample, about 79% were seen once. The sequencing input was peripheral blood. Source of these receptors: an elderly woman with acute or convalescent COVID-19.

This clone was picked up one time. The chain joins TRBV29-1 to TRBJ2-7; TRBD1 aligns across 8 bases. Germline V gene data show CDR1 as SQVTM and CDR2 as ANQGSEA. This CDR3 region has 14 residues. After removal of 4 bases from V and 0 bases from J, the junction contained 5 bases not matched to a gene. The CDR3 loop is CSVVGDRGSYEQYF. CDR3 nucleotide sequence: TGCAGCGTTGTGGGAGACAGGGGCTCCTACGAGCAGTACTTC.

This chain connects TRBV15 to TRBJ2-1, with 8 bases lining up with TRBD2. V shed 1 base, J shed 4 bases, and the junction held 3 bases outside the gene matches. Germline CDR1 LNHNV, CDR2 YYDKDF (reference sequence). The CDR3 length is 15 residues. In DNA form, the CDR3 reads TGTGCCACCAGCAGAGCGACTAGCGAGTACAATGAGCAGTTCTTC. It encodes CATSRATSEYNEQFF. Complete variable domain (other parts from reference TRBV15 and TRBJ2-1): DAMVIQNPRYQVTQFGKPVTLSCSQTLNHNVMYWYQQKSSQAPKLLFHYYDKDFNNEADTPDNFQSRRPNTSFCFLDIRSPGLGDTAMYLCATSRATSEYNEQFFGPGTRLTVL.

The chain couples TRBV5-1 to TRBJ1-3; D is uncertain. The germline V gene encodes CDR1 SGHRS and CDR2 YFSETQ. The CDR3 totals 15 residues. V lost 0 bases to trimming and J lost 0 bases, with 7 bases between them. CDR3 DNA: TGCGCCAGCAGCTTGGACTGGAGCTCTGGAAACACCATATATTTT. Translation: CASSLDWSSGNTIYF.

V is TRBV7-8 and J is TRBJ1-1; 11 positions agree with TRBD1. V shed 0 bases and J 1 base; nucleotides not matched to a gene: 7. The CDR3 length is 18 residues. Germline CDR1 is SGHVS and CDR2 is FQNEAQ. The CDR3 nucleotides are TGTGCCAGCAGCTTAGCGTGGTGGGACAGGGGGGGGAACACTGAAGCTTTCTTT. Protein: CASSLAWWDRGGNTEAFF.

Regarding this clone: Other DNA sequences in the same sample also yield this CDR3. The chain carries TRBV18 and TRBJ1-1, with D perhaps matching TRBD1 (6 bases). This CDR3 is 14 amino acids long. V lost 3 bases to trimming and J lost 0 bases, with 8 bases between them. CDR1 is KGHSH and CDR2 is LQKENI in the germline V gene. CDR3 nucleotide sequence: TGTGCCAGCTCACCTACAGGGTTGAACACTGAAGCTTTCTTT. It translates to CASSPTGLNTEAFF.

The V gene is TRBV29-1, the J gene TRBJ1-2; 7 bases match TRBD1. The trim removed 3 bases at V and 8 bases at J, leaving 6 bases unmatched. The CDR3 contains 12 residues. Looked up from germline, CDR1 is SQVTM and CDR2 is ANQGSEA. The CDR3 reads CSVDETGNGYTF. For the CDR3, the DNA is TGCAGCGTTGACGAGACAGGGAACGGCTACACCTTC.

This clone was counted a single time. The rearrangement uses TRBV5-4 and TRBJ2-3; TRBD2 agrees at 14 bases. Per the germline V gene, CDR1 is SGHNT and CDR2 is YYREEE (reference sequence). This CDR3 is 16 amino acids long. V dropped 3 bases and J dropped 6; count of bases not matched to a gene: 6. The CDR3 sequence is CASSSRLAGGPDTQYF. As DNA, the CDR3 is TGTGCCAGCAGCTCCCGACTAGCGGGGGGGCCGGATACGCAGTATTTT. The full variable domain, rest sourced from reference TRBV5-4 and TRBJ2-3, is ETGVTQSPTHLIKTRGQQVTLRCSSQSGHNTVSWYQQALGQGPQFIFQYYREEENGRGNFPPRFSGLQFPNYSSELNVNALELDDSALYLCASSSRLAGGPDTQYFGPGTRLTVL.